A single sample gave rise to the 6 T cell receptor beta chains below, sequenced in a study of blood T cell repertoires in COVID-19. Sequencing used immunoSEQ multiplex PCR; TCRdb keeps in-frame clones, though not all of them. Among some 200,000 clones listed, 89% were seen once. The source material was peripheral blood. All receptors come from a woman aged 40 to 49 with acute or convalescent COVID-19.

The chain couples TRBV2 to TRBJ1-2; weak D call: TRBD1 (6 bases). With 8 bases removed from V and 6 bases from J, the gap between germline ends came to 16 bases. This CDR3 has 13 residues. Germline V CDR1 and CDR2: SNHLY, FYNNEI. Written as DNA, the CDR3 is TGTGCCAGCTCGAGTCTAGACAGGAATGGCTACACCTTC. Encoded protein: CASSSLDRNGYTF. Full variable domain (outside the CDR3, taken from reference TRBV2 and TRBJ1-2): EPEVTQTPSHQVTQMGQEVILRCVPISNHLYFYWYRQILGQKVEFLVSFYNNEISEKSEIFDDQFSVERPDGSNFTLKIRSTKLEDSAMYFCASSSLDRNGYTFGSGTRLTVV.

The CDR3 region is CASRTDRGGGELFF. The CDR3 region has the DNA TGCGCCAGCAGAACCGACAGGGGTGGAGGGGAGCTGTTTTTT. The chain combines TRBV4-1 with TRBJ2-2; 8 nucleotides match TRBD1. The junction had 8 bases not matched to a gene; V was cut back by 6 bases and J by 8 bases. Germline CDR1 and CDR2: MGHRA and YSYEKL. The CDR3 totals 14 residues.

This chain uses TRBV9 with TRBJ2-2; D might be TRBD1 (6 bases). The CDR3 contains 16 residues. V shed 3 bases and J shed 5 bases, with 17 bases lying between them. The V gene's germline CDR1 is SGDLS and CDR2 YYNGEE. CDR3: CASSASGAGRTGELFF. In DNA form, the CDR3 reads TGTGCCAGCAGCGCCTCAGGGGCCGGGCGAACCGGGGAGCTGTTTTTT. The full variable domain, in which reference TRBV9 and TRBJ2-2 provide the parts outside the CDR3, is DSGVTQTPKHLITATGQRVTLRCSPRSGDLSVYWYQQSLDQGLQFLIQYYNGEERAKGNILERFSAQQFPDLHSELNLSSLELGDSALYFCASSASGAGRTGELFFGEGSRLTVL.

This clone has only one observation. V and J are TRBV7-3 and TRBJ2-1; TRBD2 matches at 8 bases. Germline values: CDR1 SGHTA, CDR2 FQGTGA. The CDR3 length is 15 residues. V gave up 5 bases and J gave up 4 bases; unmatched junction bases: 7. The CDR3 is CASSSTSGLYNEQFF. CDR3 in DNA: TGTGCCAGCAGCAGCACTAGCGGACTATACAATGAGCAGTTCTTC.

The CDR3 DNA reads as TGTGCCAGCAGGTCCGATCTCGGGTCGGGCGGGGAGCTGTTTTTT. It translates to CASRSDLGSGGELFF. V is TRBV6-6 and J is TRBJ2-2; D not certain. The germline V gene encodes CDR1 MNHNY and CDR2 SVGAGI (reference sequence). The CDR3 is made up of 15 amino acids. V dropped 6 bases and J dropped 7 bases, with 18 bases sitting between them.

This clone came up once. The chain carries TRBV11-2 and TRBJ2-1, with 8 bases aligning to TRBD1. The CDR3 consists of 15 residues. V shed 1 base, J shed 6 bases, and the junction held 5 bases outside the gene matches. From germline, CDR1 is SGHAT and CDR2 FQNNGV. The CDR3 spells CASSLVGQGGNEQFF. For the CDR3, the DNA is TGTGCCAGCAGCTTAGTCGGACAGGGAGGCAATGAGCAGTTCTTC. Full variable domain (rest looked up from reference TRBV11-2 and TRBJ2-1): EAGVAQSPRYKIIEKRQSVAFWCNPISGHATLYWYQQILGQGPKLLIQFQNNGVVDDSQLPKDRFSAERLKGVDSTLKIQPAKLEDSAVYLCASSLVGQGGNEQFFGPGTRLTVL.